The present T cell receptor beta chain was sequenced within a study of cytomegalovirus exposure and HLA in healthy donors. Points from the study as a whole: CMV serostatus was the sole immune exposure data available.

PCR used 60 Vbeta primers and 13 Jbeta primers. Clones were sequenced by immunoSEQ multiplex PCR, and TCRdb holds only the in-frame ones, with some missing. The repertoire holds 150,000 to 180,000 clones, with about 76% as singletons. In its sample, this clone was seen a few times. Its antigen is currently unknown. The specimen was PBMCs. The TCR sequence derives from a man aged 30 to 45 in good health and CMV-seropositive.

CDR3 bases: TGTGCCAGCAGTAGGACAGGGGAACGTCCCTACGAGCAGTACTTC. Encoded protein: CASSRTGERPYEQYF. This chain joins TRBV5-6 and TRBJ2-7; TRBD1 matches at 9 bases. The CDR3 runs to 15 residues. The J segment lost 2 bases and the V segment lost 5 bases, leaving 8 bases of the junction unmatched. The germline V gene has CDR1 SGHDT and CDR2 YYEEEE.